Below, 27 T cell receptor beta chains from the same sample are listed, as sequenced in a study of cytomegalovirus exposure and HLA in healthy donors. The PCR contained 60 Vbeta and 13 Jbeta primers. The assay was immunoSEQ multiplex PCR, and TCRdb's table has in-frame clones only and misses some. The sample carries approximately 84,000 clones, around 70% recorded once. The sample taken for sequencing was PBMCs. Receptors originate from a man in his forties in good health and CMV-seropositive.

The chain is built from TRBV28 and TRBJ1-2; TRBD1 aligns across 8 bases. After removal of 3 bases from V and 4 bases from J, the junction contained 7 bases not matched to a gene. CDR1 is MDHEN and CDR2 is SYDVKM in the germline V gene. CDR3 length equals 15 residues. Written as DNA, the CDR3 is TGTGCCAGCAGTTTGACAGGGGTTTTGGGCTATGGCTACACCTTC. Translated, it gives CASSLTGVLGYGYTF.

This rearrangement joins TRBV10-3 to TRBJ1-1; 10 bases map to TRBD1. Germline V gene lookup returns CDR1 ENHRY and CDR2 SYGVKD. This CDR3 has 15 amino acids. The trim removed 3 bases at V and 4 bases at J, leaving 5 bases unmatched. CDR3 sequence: CAISEGDRGGTEAFF. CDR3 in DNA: TGTGCCATCAGTGAAGGGGACAGGGGAGGCACTGAAGCTTTCTTT.

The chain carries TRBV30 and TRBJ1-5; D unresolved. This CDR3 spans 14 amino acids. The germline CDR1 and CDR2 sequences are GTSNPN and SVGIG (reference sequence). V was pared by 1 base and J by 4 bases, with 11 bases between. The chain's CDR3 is CAWSGGLGNQPQHF. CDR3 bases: TGTGCCTGGAGTGGAGGGCTTGGTAATCAGCCCCAGCATTTT.

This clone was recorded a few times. This chain's CDR3 is CASSEGTSGTDTQYF. CDR3 nucleotide sequence: TGCGCCAGCAGTGAGGGGACTAGCGGCACAGATACGCAGTATTTT. The rearrangement joins TRBV10-1 to TRBJ2-3; TRBD2 agrees at 10 bases. Germline CDR1 reads WNHNN; CDR2 reads SYGVQD (reference sequence). The length of the CDR3 is 15 residues. Trimming cost V 2 bases and J 1 base; bases outside gene matches: 0.

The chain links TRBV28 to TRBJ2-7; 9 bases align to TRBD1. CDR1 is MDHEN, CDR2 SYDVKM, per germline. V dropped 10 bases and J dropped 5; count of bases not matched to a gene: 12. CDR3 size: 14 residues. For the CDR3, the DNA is TGTGCCACCGGGCTCCGGGACAGGGCGAACGAGCAGTACTTC. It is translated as CATGLRDRANEQYF.

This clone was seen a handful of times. The CDR3 region is CASSPGTAIMNTEAFF. CDR3 nucleotides: TGTGCCAGCTCACCAGGGACAGCGATCATGAACACTGAAGCTTTCTTT. V is TRBV18 and J is TRBJ1-1; 7 nucleotides match TRBD1. The J segment lost 0 bases and the V segment lost 2 bases, leaving 6 bases of the junction unmatched. Germline V gene lookup returns CDR1 KGHSH and CDR2 LQKENI. CDR3 size: 16 residues.

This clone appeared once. The CDR3 protein is CASSFSANYGYTF. CDR3 in DNA: TGTGCCAGCAGCTTTTCAGCTAACTATGGCTACACCTTC. The rearrangement links TRBV7-9 to TRBJ1-2; D is unresolved. The germline CDR1 and CDR2 sequences are SEHNR and FQNEAQ (reference sequence). Trimming left V 3 bases short and J 0 bases short, with 5 bases between. This CDR3 spans 13 amino acids.

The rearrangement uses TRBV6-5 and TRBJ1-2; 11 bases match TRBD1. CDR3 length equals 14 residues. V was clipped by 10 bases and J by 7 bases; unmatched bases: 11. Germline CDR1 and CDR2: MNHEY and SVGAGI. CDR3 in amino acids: CATASPGTGGGYTF. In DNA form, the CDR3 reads TGTGCCACCGCTTCTCCCGGGACAGGGGGTGGCTACACCTTC.

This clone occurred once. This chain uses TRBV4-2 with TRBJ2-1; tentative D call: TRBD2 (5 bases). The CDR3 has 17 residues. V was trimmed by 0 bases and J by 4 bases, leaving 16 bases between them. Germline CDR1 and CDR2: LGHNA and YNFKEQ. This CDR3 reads CASSQEARVGSYNEQFF. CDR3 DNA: TGTGCCAGCAGCCAAGAGGCGCGGGTGGGATCATACAATGAGCAGTTCTTC.

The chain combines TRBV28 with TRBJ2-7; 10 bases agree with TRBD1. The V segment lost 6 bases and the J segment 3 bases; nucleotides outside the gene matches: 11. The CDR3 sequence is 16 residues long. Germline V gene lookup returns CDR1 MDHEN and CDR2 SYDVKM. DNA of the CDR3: TGTGCCAGCAGGCCTCAAAGACAGGGGGCGAACTACGAGCAGTACTTC. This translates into CASRPQRQGANYEQYF.

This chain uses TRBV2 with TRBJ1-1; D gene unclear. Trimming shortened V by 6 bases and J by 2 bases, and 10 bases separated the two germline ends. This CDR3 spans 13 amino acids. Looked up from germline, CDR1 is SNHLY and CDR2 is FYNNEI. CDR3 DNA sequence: TGTGCCAGCAGGGAGCAAAGAAACACTGAAGCTTTCTTT. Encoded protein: CASREQRNTEAFF.

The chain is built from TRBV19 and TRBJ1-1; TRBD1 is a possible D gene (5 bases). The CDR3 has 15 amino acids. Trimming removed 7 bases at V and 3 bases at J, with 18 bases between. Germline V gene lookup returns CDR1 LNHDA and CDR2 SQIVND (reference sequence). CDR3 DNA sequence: TGTGCCAGTACTTATTGGGGGAGGAAAGACACTGAAGCTTTCTTT. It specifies CASTYWGRKDTEAFF.

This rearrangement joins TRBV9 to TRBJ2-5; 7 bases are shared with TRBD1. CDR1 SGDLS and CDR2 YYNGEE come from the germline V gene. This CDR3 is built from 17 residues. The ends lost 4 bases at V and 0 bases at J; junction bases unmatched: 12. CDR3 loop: CASSLRGTAVDQETQYF. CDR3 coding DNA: TGTGCCAGCAGCTTAAGGGGGACAGCCGTTGACCAAGAGACCCAGTACTTC.

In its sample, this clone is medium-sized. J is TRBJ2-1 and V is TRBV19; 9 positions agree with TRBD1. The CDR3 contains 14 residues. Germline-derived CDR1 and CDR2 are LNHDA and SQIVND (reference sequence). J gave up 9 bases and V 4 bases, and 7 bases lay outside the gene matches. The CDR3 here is CASSRGQGKVEQFF. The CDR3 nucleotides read TGTGCCAGTAGTAGAGGACAGGGGAAGGTTGAGCAGTTCTTC.

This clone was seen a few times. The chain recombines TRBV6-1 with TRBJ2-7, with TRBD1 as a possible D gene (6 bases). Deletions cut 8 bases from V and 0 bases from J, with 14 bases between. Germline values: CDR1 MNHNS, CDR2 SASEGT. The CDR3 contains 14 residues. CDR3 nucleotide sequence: TGTGCCAGCCACCGGGACACCTCCTCCTACGAGCAGTACTTC. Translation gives CASHRDTSSYEQYF.

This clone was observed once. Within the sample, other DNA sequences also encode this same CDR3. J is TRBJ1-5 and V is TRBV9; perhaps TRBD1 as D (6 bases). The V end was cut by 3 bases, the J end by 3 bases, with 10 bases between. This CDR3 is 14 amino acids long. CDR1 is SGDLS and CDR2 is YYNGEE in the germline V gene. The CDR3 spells CASSATGLNQPQHF. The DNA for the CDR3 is TGTGCCAGCAGCGCGACAGGACTCAATCAGCCCCAGCATTTT.

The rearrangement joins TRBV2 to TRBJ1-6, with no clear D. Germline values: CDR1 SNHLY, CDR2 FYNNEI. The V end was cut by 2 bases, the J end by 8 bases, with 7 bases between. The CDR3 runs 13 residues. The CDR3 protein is CASSEQVYSPLHF. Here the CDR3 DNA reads TGTGCCAGCAGTGAACAGGTGTATTCACCCCTCCACTTT.

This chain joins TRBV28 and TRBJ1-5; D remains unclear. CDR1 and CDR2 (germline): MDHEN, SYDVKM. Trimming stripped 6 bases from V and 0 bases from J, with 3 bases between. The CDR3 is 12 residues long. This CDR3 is CASSNSNQPQHF. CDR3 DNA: TGTGCCAGCAGCAATAGCAATCAGCCCCAGCATTTT.

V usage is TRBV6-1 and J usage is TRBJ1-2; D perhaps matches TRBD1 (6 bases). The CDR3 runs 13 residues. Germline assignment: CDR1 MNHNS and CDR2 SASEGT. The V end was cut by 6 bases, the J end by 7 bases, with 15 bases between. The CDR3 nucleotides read TGTGCCAGCAGAACAGGGACGGGGTCTGGCTACACCTTC. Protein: CASRTGTGSGYTF.

CDR3 in DNA: TGTGCCAGCAGTGAAATGCAGACAGGACTTGGGCAGTTCTTC. It yields the protein CASSEMQTGLGQFF. The chain has TRBV25-1 and TRBJ2-1, with D possibly being TRBD1 (6 bases). CDR1 is MGHDK and CDR2 is SYGVNS in the germline V gene. The CDR3 is made up of 14 amino acids. V was cut by 2 bases and J by 12 bases, with 17 bases left in between.

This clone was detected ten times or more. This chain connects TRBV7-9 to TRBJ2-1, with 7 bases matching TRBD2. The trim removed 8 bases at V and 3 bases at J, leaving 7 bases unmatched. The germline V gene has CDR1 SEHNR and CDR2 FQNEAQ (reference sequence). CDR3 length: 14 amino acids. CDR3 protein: CASGERGVYNEQFF. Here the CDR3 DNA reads TGTGCCAGCGGTGAGCGGGGCGTCTACAATGAGCAGTTCTTC. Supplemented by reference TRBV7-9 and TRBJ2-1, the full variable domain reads DTGVSQNPRHKITKRGQNVTFRCDPISEHNRLYWYRQTLGQGPEFLTYFQNEAQLEKSRLLSDRFSAERPKGSFSTLEIQRTEQGDSAMYLCASGERGVYNEQFFGPGTRLTVL.

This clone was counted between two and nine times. The DNA for the CDR3 is TGTGCCAGCAGCTTAGGGAGGGGTCAGCCCCAGCATTTT. This sequence encodes CASSLGRGQPQHF. This chain connects TRBV5-4 to TRBJ1-5; D may be TRBD1 (5 bases). V dropped 2 bases and J dropped 6 bases, with 9 bases sitting between them. CDR1 and CDR2 (germline): SGHNT, YYREEE (reference sequence). The CDR3 extends over 13 amino acids. Full variable domain (missing parts from reference TRBV5-4 and TRBJ1-5): ETGVTQSPTHLIKTRGQQVTLRCSSQSGHNTVSWYQQALGQGPQFIFQYYREEENGRGNFPPRFSGLQFPNYSSELNVNALELDDSALYLCASSLGRGQPQHFGDGTRLSIL.

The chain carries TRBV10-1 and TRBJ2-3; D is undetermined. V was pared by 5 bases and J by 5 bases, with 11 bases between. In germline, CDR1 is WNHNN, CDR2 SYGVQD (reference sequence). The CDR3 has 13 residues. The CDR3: CASSPNLRDTQYF. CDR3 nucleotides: TGCGCCAGCAGTCCCAATCTTAGAGATACGCAGTATTTT.

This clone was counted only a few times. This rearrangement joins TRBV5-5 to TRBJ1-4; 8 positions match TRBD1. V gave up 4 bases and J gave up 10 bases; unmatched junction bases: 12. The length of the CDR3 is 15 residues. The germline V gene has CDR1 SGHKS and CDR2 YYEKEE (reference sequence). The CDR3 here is CASSDQGARMVKLFF. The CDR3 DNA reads TGTGCCAGCAGCGACCAGGGGGCGCGGATGGTAAAACTGTTTTTT.

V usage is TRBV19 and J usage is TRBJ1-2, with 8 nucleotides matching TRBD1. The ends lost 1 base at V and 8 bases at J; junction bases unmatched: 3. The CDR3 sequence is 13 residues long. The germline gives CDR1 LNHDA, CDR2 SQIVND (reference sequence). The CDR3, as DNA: TGTGCCAGTAGTATAGTACAGGGGGAAGGCTACACCTTC. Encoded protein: CASSIVQGEGYTF.

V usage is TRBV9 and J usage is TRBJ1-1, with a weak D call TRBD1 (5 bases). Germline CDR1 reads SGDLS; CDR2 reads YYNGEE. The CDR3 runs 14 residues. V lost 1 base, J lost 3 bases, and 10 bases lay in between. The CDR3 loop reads CASSVRGADTEAFF. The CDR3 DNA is TGTGCCAGCAGCGTAAGGGGTGCGGACACTGAAGCTTTCTTT.

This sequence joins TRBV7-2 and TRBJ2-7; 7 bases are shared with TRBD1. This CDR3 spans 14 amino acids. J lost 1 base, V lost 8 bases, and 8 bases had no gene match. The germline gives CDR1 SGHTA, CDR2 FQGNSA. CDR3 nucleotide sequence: TGTGCCAGCGCCGGTACAGGGGCATCCTACGAGCAGTACTTC. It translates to CASAGTGASYEQYF.